The clone carrying this T cell receptor beta chain was seen more than once but under ten times. V gave up 1 base and J gave up 0 bases, with 13 bases separating them. This CDR3 contains 17 residues. From germline, CDR1 is KGHSH and CDR2 LQKENI. The data belong to a study of shared clonotypes between healthy human individuals. For each subset, genomic DNA was distributed in equal portions over several immunoSEQ plates. The method was immunoSEQ multiplex PCR; TCRdb's version includes in-frame clones alone and lacks a portion of them. The sample yields around 440,000 clones, 70% to 80% seen once. Sequenced sample: PBMCs. This receptor was identified in a woman in her 40s in good health. Some clones in this sample may be carry-over from other donors' samples. The V gene is TRBV18, the J gene TRBJ1-5; D gene unclear. The CDR3 spells CASSPRADLYSNQPQHF. The CDR3 coding sequence is TGTGCCAGCTCACCACGGGCGGACCTCTATAGCAATCAGCCCCAGCATTTT.